This T cell receptor (beta chain) came from a study of beta chain features in type 1 diabetes (dated by TCRdb to the late 2010s). Turning to the overall study: No differences in mean age, gender distribution, total cell number or subset yield were found between patients and healthy donors. A total of around 110,000,000 sorted cells were examined across all samples, and a strong correlation was observed between cell number per subset and RNA yield. The study compared TCRB repertoires of sorted circulating CD4+ T cell subsets between recently diagnosed type 1 diabetes patients and matched healthy donors. Whereas all 28 donors provided naive and central memory subsets, regulatory and stem cell-like memory subsets were isolated from just 8 patients and about eight healthy donors.

Study-level results and caveats: Patients with type 1 diabetes made fewer insertions and deleted more nucleotides at VDJ recombination sites, implying thymic rearrangement abnormalities. Because cDNA was sequenced instead of genomic DNA, activated cells with high expression could be over-represented, although the groups did not differ in activation or CD3 levels. Type 1 diabetes patients showed a moderate but significant shortening of TCRB CDR3 length in all four CD4+ subsets. Because the HLA sub-analyses included only small numbers of individuals, any influence of HLA type on TCRB rearrangement was left unresolved. PCR might favor shorter templates, but patient and control samples were amplified and corrected together, so any skew would affect both groups equally. Naive, central memory and regulatory TCRB repertoires appeared to be more alike among patients than among healthy donors.

All of the isolated RNA was reverse transcribed with the High Capacity cDNA Reverse Transcription Kit, so expressed TCRB transcripts were sequenced. Deep immunoSEQ sequencing was applied to naive, central memory and regulatory T cell samples, giving an average of approximately 4 million total reads per sample. After sorted cells were lysed in RLT buffer, RNA was extracted with DNase-treated RNeasy Micro or Mini kits, with the choice depending on cell number. Each cell subset was processed on its own to prevent cross-contamination, while patient and healthy donor samples were processed together. The immunoSEQ multiplex PCR was used to amplify TCRB sequences from cDNA, yielding 87-bp fragments that span the CDR3 region. Amplicons were sequenced on the Illumina HiSeq platform. Per the source publication's procedure: Synthetic template baselines were used to correct PCR bias computationally, reads within Hamming distance 2 were collapsed together, and singletons that could not be merged were discarded. Reads were aligned against IMGT to assign V, D and J genes, CDR3 length and insertions or deletions at six rearrangement sites. Within each subset, clonotype counts were normalized to the number of sorted cells before true diversity and Gini coefficients were calculated with the tcR R package. The overlap coefficient, calculated on TCRB nucleotide sequences, was used to measure repertoire sharing. Drawn from immuneACCESS, this table holds only the in-frame rearrangements with V and J called that TCRdb kept. Clones are partly lost; checked studies trace under half to an unresolved V gene and leave the rest unexplained. V, J and clone size are those of that table, while D and trimming were read from the DNA. The sample table holds about 240,000 clones, of which 25% to 30% were seen once. 4% of the sample goes to the ten largest clones.

This clone was observed a few times. The target of this receptor is not known. No base qualities exist here, and no much larger clone lies one base off it. Including cysteine and phenylalanine, the CDR3 has 13 amino acids. Only the CDR3 DNA stays, 39 bases, in frame from base 1. CDR1 and CDR2 are read off the germline V gene as SQVTM and ANQGSEA. The V end loses 4 bases and the J end loses 7 bases, and a stretch of 11 bases separates them. Each donor gave one peripheral blood draw, averaging around 0.11 L, which was collected into heparinised tubes. A BD FACSAria II and a panel including CD45RO, CCR7, CD25, CD127, CD95 and CD27 were used to sort naive, central memory, regulatory and stem cell-like memory CD4+ T cells. All sorted populations exceeded 98% purity. PBMCs were separated immediately by Lymphoprep density gradient centrifugation and were stained directly, without being cultured. To minimize batch effects, samples were stained and sorted in pairs, one healthy donor with one patient per experiment.

The sequence came from a young man in good health. Sequenced sample: central memory CD4+ T cells from blood. The chain links TRBV29-1 with TRBJ1-6; no confident D gene assignment can be made. The DNA sequence reads TGCAGCGTTGGGTCAGCTCGGAATTCACCCCTCCACTTT. This yields the protein CSVGSARNSPLHF. Here the CDR3 is joined to the reference TRBV29-1 and TRBJ1-6 genes, and the full variable domain is: SAVISQKPSRDICQRGTSLTIQCQVDSQVTMMFWYRQQPGQSLTLIATANQGSEATYESGFVIDKFPISRPNLTFSTLTVSNMSPEDSSIYLCSVGSARNSPLHFGNGTRLTVT.